This entry lists 27 T cell receptor beta chains sequenced from one sample in a study of T cells after yellow fever vaccination. TCRdb passed the 5' RACE reads through MiXCR, listing each CDR3 protein once. The sample has fewer than 450,000 distinct CDR3 sequences; roughly 4.3% are singletons. Sequenced here: PBMCs, sampled 5 days after the yellow fever booster vaccination. Receptor source: a man aged 18-30 years who received the YFV17D yellow fever vaccine.

This clonotype has at least ten counts. The J gene is TRBJ2-1, the V gene TRBV5-4; D is perhaps TRBD2 (6 bases). The V gene lost 4 bases and the J gene lost 10 bases, with 12 bases spanning the gap. Germline CDR1 and CDR2: SGHNT and YYREEE (reference sequence). The CDR3 has 12 amino acids. The CDR3 nucleotides read TGTGCCAGCAGCCCGGAGGGCCGGGAGCAGTTCTTC. Its protein is CASSPEGREQFF.

The V and J genes are TRBV12-3 or TRBV12-4 and TRBJ2-5; D ambiguous. The CDR3 extends over 15 amino acids. Trimming removed 5 bases at V and 0 bases at J, with 13 bases between. CDR3 sequence: CASSPHDRYQETQYF. CDR3 in DNA: TGTGCCAGCAGTCCCCACGACCGATACCAAGAGACCCAGTACTTC.

This clonotype has more than one count but fewer than ten. J is TRBJ1-5 and V is TRBV6-6; a weak D match, TRBD1 (5 bases). The CDR3 runs 16 residues. Germline V gene sequence: CDR1 MNHNY, CDR2 SVGAGI (reference sequence). Trimming removed 4 bases at V and 5 bases at J, with 18 bases between. Written as DNA, the CDR3 is TGTGCCAGCAGTTTAAAAACGGGGGGAGCGCATCAGCCCCAGCATTTT. Translated: CASSLKTGGAHQPQHF.

The chain couples TRBV3-1 to TRBJ2-4, with a possible D match to TRBD1 (5 bases). The germline V and J ends were trimmed by 2 bases and 1 base, with 18 bases remaining between them. Germline V gene sequence: CDR1 LGHDT, CDR2 YNNKEL (reference sequence). The CDR3 length is 18 residues. The CDR3 here is CASSQLQGIHLAKNIQYF. The CDR3 DNA reads TGTGCCAGCAGCCAACTCCAGGGAATTCACCTGGCCAAAAACATTCAGTACTTC.

The sample holds many counts of this clonotype. V and J are TRBV7-2 and TRBJ2-5; 9 bases map to TRBD2. CDR1 and CDR2 from the germline V gene are SGHTA and FQGNSA. After removal of 3 bases from V and 4 bases from J, the junction contained 6 bases not matched to a gene. CDR3 size: 15 residues. The CDR3: CASSFSGGAGETQYF. The CDR3 nucleotides read TGTGCCAGCAGCTTTAGCGGGGGCGCAGGAGAGACCCAGTACTTC. Using reference TRBV7-2 and TRBJ2-5 for the parts outside the CDR3, the full variable domain is GAGVSQSPSNKVTEKGKDVELRCDPISGHTALYWYRQSLGQGLEFLIYFQGNSAPDKSGLPSDRFSAERTGGSVSTLTIQRTQQEDSAVYLCASSFSGGAGETQYFGPGTRLLVL.

The chain couples TRBV5-4 to TRBJ1-2, with a weak D call TRBD1 (5 bases). The ends were cut back, 4 bases at V and 1 base at J, with 11 bases in the middle. Germline V CDR1 and CDR2: SGHNT, YYREEE (reference sequence). The CDR3 contains 14 residues. DNA of the CDR3: TGTGCCAGCAGCCCAGACAGCTTTAACTATGGCTACACCTTC. Translating gives CASSPDSFNYGYTF. The full variable domain, rest sourced from reference TRBV5-4 and TRBJ1-2, is ETGVTQSPTHLIKTRGQQVTLRCSSQSGHNTVSWYQQALGQGPQFIFQYYREEENGRGNFPPRFSGLQFPNYSSELNVNALELDDSALYLCASSPDSFNYGYTFGSGTRLTVV.

This clonotype was detected only a few times. The CDR3 DNA sequence: TGTGCCAGCAGCTTGACTAGCGGGGGGTATTTGGCCGGGGAGCTGTTTTTT. Protein product: CASSLTSGGYLAGELFF. The V call is TRBV7-8, the J call TRBJ2-2, with 13 nucleotides matching TRBD2. CDR3 length: 17 residues. V dropped 3 bases and J dropped 6; count of bases not matched to a gene: 7. The V gene's germline CDR1 is SGHVS and CDR2 FQNEAQ.

This clonotype has more than one count but fewer than ten. The chain employs TRBV4-3 and TRBJ1-1, with 7 bases matching TRBD1. The junction had 12 bases not matched to a gene; V was cut back by 1 base and J by 4 bases. Germline loops: CDR1 LGHNA, CDR2 YSLEER. The CDR3 runs 17 residues. This CDR3 reads CASSQGLSTGLSTEAFF. The CDR3 nucleotides are TGCGCCAGCAGCCAAGGCCTATCGACAGGGCTCTCCACTGAAGCTTTCTTT.

This clonotype was counted ten times or more. The chain joins TRBV6-2 or TRBV6-3 to TRBJ1-5, with a tentative D call TRBD1 (6 bases). Deletions cut 0 bases from V and 3 bases from J, with 12 bases between. This CDR3 region has 16 residues. Germline CDR1 reads MNHEY; CDR2 reads SVGEGT. This CDR3 reads CASSYSGRGDNQPQHF. CDR3 nucleotide sequence: TGTGCCAGCAGTTACTCCGGCAGGGGAGACAATCAGCCCCAGCATTTT.

This clonotype has more than one count but fewer than ten. The V call is TRBV7-2, the J call TRBJ2-1, with D possibly TRBD2 on 6 matching bases. With 2 bases removed from V and 2 bases from J, the gap between germline ends came to 13 bases. Germline CDR1 is SGHTA and CDR2 is FQGNSA. This CDR3 spans 16 amino acids. CDR3 sequence: CASSLMAGSTYNEQFF. CDR3 nucleotides: TGTGCCAGCAGCTTAATGGCGGGGAGTACCTACAATGAGCAGTTCTTC. The full variable domain, rest sourced from reference TRBV7-2 and TRBJ2-1, is GAGVSQSPSNKVTEKGKDVELRCDPISGHTALYWYRQSLGQGLEFLIYFQGNSAPDKSGLPSDRFSAERTGGSVSTLTIQRTQQEDSAVYLCASSLMAGSTYNEQFFGPGTRLTVL.

Ten or more counts support this clonotype. This sequence joins TRBV5-6 and TRBJ2-6, with 9 nucleotides matching TRBD1. The germline V gene encodes CDR1 SGHDT and CDR2 YYEEEE. The CDR3 spans 19 residues. With V trimmed by 3 bases and J by 2 bases, 12 bases remained unmatched. The CDR3 spells CASSWGDRETVAGANVLTF. CDR3 sequence (DNA): TGTGCCAGCAGCTGGGGGGACAGGGAAACGGTGGCTGGGGCCAACGTCCTGACTTTC.

The CDR3 here is CASTFRRASTNEKLFF. The DNA for the CDR3 is TGTGCCAGCACCTTCCGGAGGGCTTCCACTAATGAAAAACTGTTTTTT. This chain links TRBV28 with TRBJ1-4; D is unresolved. This CDR3 comprises 16 residues. Germline CDR1 reads MDHEN; CDR2 reads SYDVKM. Trimming took off 7 bases at V and 2 bases at J, with 17 bases between the two ends.

This clonotype was found a few times. The chain carries TRBV5-1 and TRBJ1-1; 9 bases fit TRBD1. Germline CDR1 and CDR2: SGHRS and YFSETQ. Losses at the gene ends were 4 bases for V and 10 bases for J; bases not matched to a gene: 5. This CDR3 region has 12 residues. CDR3 DNA sequence: TGCGCCAGCAGCCTAGACAGGGGGGCAGCTTTCTTT. This sequence encodes CASSLDRGAAFF.

This clonotype occurred a few times. The chain is built from TRBV5-1 and TRBJ2-3, with 8 bases fitting TRBD2. This CDR3 contains 15 residues. Germline CDR1 and CDR2: SGHRS and YFSETQ. V lost 5 bases, J lost 2 bases, and 7 bases stayed unmatched. CDR3 bases: TGCGCCAGCAGTATAGGAGCGGGGGCCACAGATACGCAGTATTTT. Translating it yields CASSIGAGATDTQYF. Full variable domain (rest looked up from reference TRBV5-1 and TRBJ2-3): KAGVTQTPRYLIKTRGQQVTLSCSPISGHRSVSWYQQTPGQGLQFLFEYFSETQRNKGNFPGRFSGRQFSNSRSEMNVSTLELGDSALYLCASSIGAGATDTQYFGPGTRLTVL.

This clonotype was picked up a small number of times. The V and J genes are TRBV7-2 and TRBJ2-5, with D perhaps TRBD1 (7 bases). Germline CDR1 and CDR2: SGHTA and FQGNSA. The V and J ends lost 1 base and 1 base respectively, with 19 bases between them. The CDR3 has 18 amino acids. The CDR3, as DNA: TGTGCCAGCAGCTTAGGACTAGTAAGGGGGCGATTCCAAGAGACCCAGTACTTC. Translating gives CASSLGLVRGRFQETQYF.

The table lists this clonotype with many counts. This chain connects TRBV7-7 to TRBJ2-3; TRBD1 matches 9 bases. This CDR3 is built from 18 residues. CDR1 and CDR2 (germline): SSHAT, FNYEAQ (reference sequence). The V and J ends lost 5 bases and 4 bases, in that order; junction bases with no gene match: 16. CDR3 DNA: TGTGCCAGCAGCCCCGTGTTGCTGGGACAGGGAACGCCAGATACGCAGTATTTT. It specifies CASSPVLLGQGTPDTQYF.

There are a few counts of this clonotype. The rearrangement links TRBV19 to TRBJ1-2, with 10 nucleotides matching TRBD1. The J segment lost 1 base and the V segment lost 6 bases, leaving 2 bases of the junction unmatched. CDR1 and CDR2 from the germline V gene are LNHDA and SQIVND (reference sequence). The CDR3 length is 14 residues. This CDR3 is CASRWDRGNYGYTF. The CDR3 bases are TGTGCCAGTAGATGGGACAGGGGTAACTATGGCTACACCTTC.

About this clonotype itself: A much larger clone lies a single base off, so this may be a read error. The chain carries TRBV12-3 or TRBV12-4 and TRBJ2-3, with D possibly being TRBD1 (6 bases). Trimming removed 6 bases at V and 10 bases at J, with 17 bases between. The CDR3 runs to 13 residues. CDR3 in amino acids: CASRAQGGGAQYF. The CDR3 DNA reads TGTGCCAGCAGAGCCCAAGGGGGTGGTGCGCAGTATTTT.

There are a few counts of this clonotype. The genes are TRBV7-9 and TRBJ2-1; tentatively, D is TRBD1 or TRBD2 (5 bases each). Germline V lookup: CDR1 SEHNR, CDR2 FQNEAQ (reference sequence). The CDR3 consists of 17 residues. Trimming pared 3 bases from V and 7 bases from J, leaving 22 bases between. The CDR3 protein is CASSFIRGANFENEQFF. CDR3 bases: TGTGCCAGCAGCTTTATCCGGGGCGCAAACTTTGAGAATGAGCAGTTCTTC.

This clonotype was found a few times. This rearrangement joins TRBV18 to TRBJ1-5; TRBD1 is a possible D gene (6 bases). The CDR3 has 21 residues. Germline V lookup: CDR1 KGHSH, CDR2 LQKENI. The V end lost 6 bases, the J end lost 1 base, and 31 bases lay between the germline ends. The CDR3 is CASSPTVAGSGAFGSNQPQHF. DNA of the CDR3: TGTGCCAGCTCGCCCACAGTGGCAGGGTCAGGGGCCTTTGGGAGCAATCAGCCCCAGCATTTT.

This clonotype was picked up a small number of times. V is TRBV25-1 and J is TRBJ1-4; 9 bases line up with TRBD1. The ends lost 6 bases at V and 4 bases at J; junction bases unmatched: 6. Germline CDR1 MGHDK, CDR2 SYGVNS. The CDR3 has 15 amino acids. The CDR3 reads CASSVGTGHNEKLFF. The CDR3 bases are TGTGCCAGCAGCGTTGGGACAGGGCATAATGAAAAACTGTTTTTT.

This clonotype occurred many times. The V and J genes are TRBV4-1 and TRBJ1-1; D unclear. The V gene lost 1 base and the J gene lost 1 base, with 13 bases spanning the gap. Germline V lookup: CDR1 MGHRA, CDR2 YSYEKL. The CDR3 extends over 16 amino acids. CDR3 coding DNA: TGCGCCAGCAGCCAAGGGGTGTTCAGGAAGAACACTGAAGCTTTCTTT. It specifies CASSQGVFRKNTEAFF.

The CDR3 sequence is CASSRRASTTDTQYF. The CDR3 DNA is TGTGCCAGCAGCCGCCGGGCTTCTACCACAGATACGCAGTATTTT. The chain has TRBV11-2 and TRBJ2-3; D remains ambiguous. The CDR3 loop spans 15 amino acids. Germline values: CDR1 SGHAT, CDR2 FQNNGV. V lost 5 bases and J 2 bases, leaving 14 bases between the germline ends.

There are many counts of this clonotype. The rearrangement links TRBV27 to TRBJ2-6; D gene ambiguous. Looked up from germline, CDR1 is MNHEY and CDR2 is SMNVEV (reference sequence). The CDR3 has 13 residues. V was pared by 7 bases and J by 3 bases, with 7 bases between. CDR3 residues: CASTNLGANVLTF. The CDR3 DNA sequence: TGTGCCAGCACTAACCTTGGGGCCAACGTCCTGACTTTC.

This clonotype was counted a few times. The chain couples TRBV27 to TRBJ2-6; D remains ambiguous. CDR3 size: 17 residues. Trimming stripped 1 base from V and 0 bases from J, with 10 bases between. Looked up from germline, CDR1 is MNHEY and CDR2 is SMNVEV (reference sequence). The CDR3 loop is CASSLYPPGSGANVLTF. The CDR3 region has the DNA TGTGCCAGCAGTTTATATCCACCCGGCTCTGGGGCCAACGTCCTGACTTTC.

Ten or more counts support this clonotype. The genes are TRBV18 and TRBJ1-1; D possibly corresponds to TRBD1 (5 bases). This CDR3 contains 15 residues. Germline values: CDR1 KGHSH, CDR2 LQKENI. V was trimmed by 5 bases and J by 4 bases, leaving 17 bases between them. In DNA, the CDR3 is TGTGCCAGCTCAGGCAGGGAGGCCGTGGCCACTGAAGCTTTCTTT. Translating gives CASSGREAVATEAFF.

Only a few counts were recorded for this clonotype. The chain combines TRBV12-3 or TRBV12-4 with TRBJ1-5, with a weak D call TRBD1 (5 bases). The CDR3 contains 13 residues. V dropped 7 bases and J dropped 4 bases, with 11 bases sitting between them. CDR3 sequence: CASTLGGNQPQHF. As DNA, the CDR3 is TGTGCCAGCACCTTGGGGGGAAATCAGCCCCAGCATTTT.